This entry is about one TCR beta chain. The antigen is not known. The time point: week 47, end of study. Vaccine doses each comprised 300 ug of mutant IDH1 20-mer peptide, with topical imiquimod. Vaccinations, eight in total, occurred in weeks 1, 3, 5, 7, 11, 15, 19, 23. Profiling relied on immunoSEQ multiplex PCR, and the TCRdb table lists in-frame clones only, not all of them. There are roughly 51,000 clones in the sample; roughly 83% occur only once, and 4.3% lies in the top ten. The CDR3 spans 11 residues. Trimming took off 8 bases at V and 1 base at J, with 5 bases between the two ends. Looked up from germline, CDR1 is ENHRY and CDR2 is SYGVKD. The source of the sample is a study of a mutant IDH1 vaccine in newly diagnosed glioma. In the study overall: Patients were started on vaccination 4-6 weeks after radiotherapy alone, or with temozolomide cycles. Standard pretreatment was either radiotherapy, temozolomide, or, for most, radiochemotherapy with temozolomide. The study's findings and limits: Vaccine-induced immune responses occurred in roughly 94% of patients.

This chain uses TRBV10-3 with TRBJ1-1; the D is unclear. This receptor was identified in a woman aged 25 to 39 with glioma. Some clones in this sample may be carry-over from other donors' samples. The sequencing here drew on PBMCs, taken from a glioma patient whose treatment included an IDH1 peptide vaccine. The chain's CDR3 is CAIRENTEAFF. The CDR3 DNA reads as TGTGCCATCCGAGAGAACACTGAAGCTTTCTTT.